The 7 T cell receptor beta chains below all came from one sample that was sequenced in a study of T cell changes during pregnancy in multiple sclerosis. Assay used: immunoSEQ multiplex PCR; TCRdb lists only in-frame clones, some missing. The sample consists of about 40,000 clones, around 94% of them appearing once. This material consisted of peripheral blood, taken in the third trimester of pregnancy. The receptors here all came from a female donor with multiple sclerosis, enrolled in a pregnancy study.

The chain links TRBV10-3 to TRBJ2-2, with D unclear. With 4 bases removed from V and 3 bases from J, the gap between germline ends came to 3 bases. The germline V gene encodes CDR1 ENHRY and CDR2 SYGVKD. This CDR3 contains 12 residues. CDR3 DNA sequence: TGTGCCATCAGTGTCGACACCGGGGAGCTGTTTTTT. This gives the protein CAISVDTGELFF.

CDR3 region: CTSTNSGRLTDTQYF. CDR3 DNA: TGCACCAGCACTAATAGCGGGAGGCTCACAGATACGCAGTATTTT. The chain links TRBV1 to TRBJ2-3; TRBD2, the table's D call, lacks a check against the DNA. TRBV1 is an annotated pseudogene. The CDR3 covers 15 residues.

The chain links TRBV11-3 to TRBJ2-1; 13 bases are shared with TRBD2. The V segment lost 5 bases and the J segment 8 bases; nucleotides outside the gene matches: 6. From germline, CDR1 is SGHNT and CDR2 YENEEA. The CDR3 extends over 15 amino acids. The CDR3 nucleotides are TGTGCCAGCAGCCAACTAGCGGGAGGGATGTATGAGCAGTTCTTC. Amino acids: CASSQLAGGMYEQFF. The whole variable domain, remainder taken from reference TRBV11-3 and TRBJ2-1, is EAGVVQSPRYKIIEKKQPVAFWCNPISGHNTLYWYLQNLGQGPELLIRYENEEAVDDSQLPKDRFSAERLKGVDSTLKIQPAELGDSAVYLCASSQLAGGMYEQFFGPGTRLTVL.

The rearrangement joins TRBV11-3 to TRBJ1-1; D possibly corresponds to TRBD1 (6 bases). V dropped 4 bases and J dropped 1 base, with 22 bases sitting between them. The germline V gene encodes CDR1 SGHNT and CDR2 YENEEA. The CDR3 length is 18 residues. The CDR3 region has the DNA TGTGCCAGCAGCTCACCTCCCACTAACAGGGCCGCGAACACTGAAGCTTTCTTT. This translates into CASSSPPTNRAANTEAFF.

The chain couples TRBV19 to TRBJ1-1; no reliable D call. CDR3 length: 14 amino acids. CDR1 is LNHDA, CDR2 SQIVND, per germline (reference sequence). Trimming took off 3 bases at V and 3 bases at J, with 11 bases between the two ends. The CDR3 DNA reads TGTGCCAGTAGTATGACGGGAAAGGACACTGAAGCTTTCTTT. It yields the protein CASSMTGKDTEAFF.

The chain has TRBV5-4 and TRBJ1-1; D is perhaps TRBD1 (5 bases). CDR3 length: 15 residues. The V end was cut by 0 bases, the J end by 4 bases, with 13 bases between. Per germline, CDR1 SGHNT and CDR2 YYREEE (reference sequence). Here the CDR3 DNA reads TGTGCCAGCAGCTTGGAGCTGGGGGGAGGCACTGAAGCTTTCTTT. Its translation: CASSLELGGGTEAFF.

This clone was picked up one time. The chain has TRBV18 and TRBJ2-7; 9 bases agree with TRBD1. This CDR3 is built from 12 residues. Germline CDR1 reads KGHSH; CDR2 reads LQKENI. V dropped 4 bases and J dropped 5; count of bases not matched to a gene: 0. The CDR3 nucleotides are TGTGCCAGCTCACGGGACAGGGACGAGCAGTACTTC. Translation gives CASSRDRDEQYF. The whole variable domain, remainder taken from reference TRBV18 and TRBJ2-7, is NAGVMQNPRHLVRRRGQEARLRCSPMKGHSHVYWYRQLPEEGLKFMVYLQKENIIDESGMPKERFSAEFPKEGPSILRIQQVVRGDSAAYFCASSRDRDEQYFGPGTRLTVT.